The 18 T cell receptor beta chains in this list originate from one sample, sequenced in a study of Graves' ophthalmopathy and Graves' hyperthyroidism (dated by TCRdb to 2016 to 2018). Instrument used: Illumina HiSeq 2000. TCR beta CDR3 regions were amplified from RNA transcripts for repertoire sequencing. The first round of RT-PCR was done with HTBI primers and the Qiagen OneStep RT-PCR kit, and was followed by a second round of multiplex PCR, then size selection and purification. TCRdb reprocessed the public reads (quality trimming at Q25 with fastp, clone calling with MiXCR) and kept in-frame beta chains. When rows share a CDR3 protein, they turn into one entry using the most common DNA and genes. The sample contains around 600,000 distinct CDR3 sequences, over 40% of them found a single time. The ten largest clones add up to 3.3% of the sample. Input material: peripheral blood. These receptors all stem from an adult man with Graves' ophthalmopathy.

The chain is built from TRBV25-1 and TRBJ2-6, with D tentatively TRBD1 (6 bases). Germline assignment: CDR1 MGHDK and CDR2 SYGVNS. Trimming left V 6 bases short and J 10 bases short, with 19 bases between. This CDR3 comprises 15 residues. CDR3 sequence (DNA): TGTGCCAGCAGCCAATGGCGGACAGCGCCAAACGTCCTGACTTTC. Translating it yields CASSQWRTAPNVLTF.

Many counts were recorded for this clonotype. The rearrangement uses TRBV20-1 and TRBJ1-2, with 7 bases aligning to TRBD1. V shed 2 bases, J shed 4 bases, and the junction held 4 bases outside the gene matches. From germline, CDR1 is DFQATT and CDR2 SNEGSKA (reference sequence). This CDR3 has 13 residues. The CDR3 loop is CSARRQGFYGYTF. DNA of the CDR3: TGCAGTGCTAGACGACAGGGATTCTATGGCTACACCTTC.

The CDR3 bases are TGTGCCAGCGTTGACCTCCGAGGGGGTGAAGCTTTCTTT. Translated: CASVDLRGGEAFF. The rearrangement uses TRBV25-1 and TRBJ1-1, with a weak D call TRBD1 (6 bases). Germline CDR1 and CDR2: MGHDK and SYGVNS. The V end lost 8 bases, the J end lost 7 bases, and 17 bases lay between the germline ends. The CDR3 extends over 13 amino acids.

This clonotype was seen a handful of times. A read error may account for a junction end that differs from germline. The rearrangement joins TRBV7-8 to TRBJ2-5; D may be TRBD1 (5 bases). Per germline, CDR1 SGHVS and CDR2 FQNEAQ. This CDR3 spans 14 amino acids. CDR3 residues: CAGSLGVYQETQYF. In nucleotides, the CDR3 is TGTGCCGGCAGCTTAGGGGTGTACCAAGAGACCCAGTACTTC. The full variable domain, with the rest looked up from reference TRBV7-8 and TRBJ2-5, is GAGVSQSPRYKVAKRGQDVALRCDPISGHVSLFWYQQALGQGPEFLTYFQNEAQLDKSGLPSDRFFAERPEGSVSTLKIQRTQQEDSAVYLCAGSLGVYQETQYFGPGTRLLVL.

This clonotype has a count of ten or more. CDR3 residues: CASSFLMSRAGANVLTF. Here the CDR3 DNA reads TGTGCCAGCAGCTTTTTGATGAGCAGGGCTGGGGCCAACGTCCTGACTTTC. This chain uses TRBV7-9 with TRBJ2-6; D is perhaps TRBD1 (5 bases). The CDR3 loop spans 17 amino acids. Deletions cut 3 bases from V and 2 bases from J, with 14 bases between. Germline V gene data show CDR1 as SEHNR and CDR2 as FQNEAQ (reference sequence).

CDR3 nucleotides: TGCAGCGCCAAGGGACAGGGGGATGGGTGGCATCAGCCCCAGCATTTT. Translation gives CSAKGQGDGWHQPQHF. This sequence joins TRBV29-1 and TRBJ1-5, with 11 bases matching TRBD1. The CDR3 spans 16 residues. The junction had 13 bases not matched to a gene; V was cut back by 7 bases and J by 5 bases. Germline assignment: CDR1 SQVTM and CDR2 ANQGSEA.

This clonotype was counted many times. This sequence joins TRBV6-5 and TRBJ1-6; 9 nucleotides agree with TRBD1. The CDR3 contains 14 residues. The J segment lost 10 bases and the V segment lost 5 bases, leaving 6 bases of the junction unmatched. Germline CDR1 MNHEY, CDR2 SVGAGI. CDR3 sequence: CASSEDRGGSPLHF. The CDR3 DNA reads TGTGCCAGCAGTGAGGACAGGGGTGGATCACCCCTCCACTTT.

The J gene is TRBJ2-5, the V gene TRBV12-3 or TRBV12-4; the D gene is possibly TRBD2 (6 bases). V was trimmed by 6 bases and J by 1 base, leaving 18 bases between them. The CDR3 has 16 amino acids. The CDR3 region is CASSLGEDAGQETQYF. The CDR3 region has the DNA TGTGCCAGCAGCTTGGGGGAGGACGCGGGCCAAGAGACCCAGTACTTC.

This clonotype was found a few times. The CDR3 does not end in the conserved phenylalanine or tryptophan, so this is likely a read error. The J gene is TRBJ1-1, the V gene TRBV19, with 7 positions matching TRBD1. This CDR3 is built from 15 residues. Germline lookup yields CDR1 LNHDA and CDR2 SQIVND (reference sequence). With 6 bases clipped from V and 2 bases from J, the junction kept 9 bases outside the gene matches. CDR3 sequence reads: CASRVTGTANTEAFL. Written as DNA, the CDR3 is TGTGCCAGTAGGGTCACCGGGACAGCAAACACTGAAGCTTTCCTT.

This clonotype was seen ten or more times. V gene TRBV10-3 combines with J gene TRBJ1-1, with 7 bases aligning to TRBD1. This CDR3 has 15 amino acids. Trimming at V came to 0 bases and at J to 0 bases, leaving 1 base not matched to a gene. CDR1 ENHRY and CDR2 SYGVKD come from the germline V gene. CDR3 in amino acids: CAISESRGLNTEAFF. The CDR3 region has the DNA TGTGCCATCAGTGAGTCGAGGGGGCTGAACACTGAAGCTTTCTTT.

This clonotype was seen only once. The CDR3 DNA reads TGTGCCAGCAGGCCGGGGACTAGCGTGACAGATACGCAGTATTTT. It translates to CASRPGTSVTDTQYF. The V gene is TRBV2, the J gene TRBJ2-3; TRBD2 aligns across 10 bases. V trimming: 6 bases; J trimming: 3 bases; junction bases outside the gene matches: 6. Germline CDR1 SNHLY, CDR2 FYNNEI. The CDR3 sequence is 15 residues long.

This clonotype has just a few counts. CDR3 sequence: CASRLQGASQETQYF. The CDR3 DNA sequence: TGTGCCAGCAGGCTACAGGGGGCCTCCCAAGAGACCCAGTACTTC. This chain connects TRBV2 to TRBJ2-5; TRBD1 matches at 9 bases. Trimming took 6 bases from V and 1 from J; bases not matched to a gene: 6. Germline V gene data show CDR1 as SNHLY and CDR2 as FYNNEI. The length of the CDR3 is 15 residues.

This clonotype was seen many times. This may stem from a read error, because a much larger clone lies one nucleotide away. This chain joins TRBV14 and TRBJ2-5; D uncertain. Germline loops: CDR1 SGHDN, CDR2 FVKESK. CDR3 length equals 12 residues. V was trimmed by 1 base and J by 4 bases, leaving 4 bases between them. The CDR3 DNA reads TGTGCCAGCAGCCAAGTGGGAGAGACCCAGTACTTC. As protein: CASSQVGETQYF.

J is TRBJ2-7 and V is TRBV11-2, with D maybe TRBD1 (5 bases). The CDR3 sequence is 14 residues long. The V and J ends lost 8 bases and 1 base respectively, with 15 bases between them. Germline V gene lookup returns CDR1 SGHAT and CDR2 FQNNGV. As DNA, the CDR3 is TGTGCCAGCGCCACAAACAGGAAATCCTACGAGCAGTACTTC. Its translation: CASATNRKSYEQYF.

In its sample, this clonotype was seen many times. The rearrangement uses TRBV29-1 and TRBJ1-2; D remains ambiguous. Deletions cut 4 bases from V and 2 bases from J, with 11 bases between. Germline V gene data show CDR1 as SQVTM and CDR2 as ANQGSEA. The CDR3 is 13 residues long. Here the CDR3 reads CSVARQSNYGYTF. The DNA for the CDR3 is TGCAGCGTTGCGCGGCAGAGCAACTATGGCTACACCTTC.

The chain uses TRBV20-1 and TRBJ2-7, with 7 positions matching TRBD2. This CDR3 is 12 amino acids long. Germline V gives CDR1 DFQATT, CDR2 SNEGSKA (reference sequence). The trim removed 1 base at V and 5 bases at J, leaving 2 bases unmatched. The CDR3 DNA sequence: TGCAGTGCTAGAGCAGCGGGGAACGAGCAGTACTTC. It translates to CSARAAGNEQYF.

This chain links TRBV5-4 with TRBJ2-2; the D gene is possibly TRBD1 (6 bases). CDR3 length: 15 residues. Trimming removed 0 bases at V and 4 bases at J, with 10 bases between. CDR1 and CDR2 (germline): SGHNT, YYREEE (reference sequence). The CDR3 DNA follows: TGTGCCAGCAGCTTGGGACTGGGGGCCACCGGGGAGCTGTTTTTT. It specifies CASSLGLGATGELFF.

In this sample, this clonotype turned up many times. The V and J genes are TRBV6-6 and TRBJ2-7; 7 bases map to TRBD1. Trimming cost V 2 bases and J 1 base; bases outside gene matches: 2. This CDR3 has 14 amino acids. The germline CDR1 and CDR2 sequences are MNHNY and SVGAGI (reference sequence). The CDR3: CASSYLGQSYEQYF. The DNA for the CDR3 is TGTGCCAGCAGTTACCTGGGACAGTCCTACGAGCAGTACTTC.